In its sample, the clone carrying this TCR beta chain was seen many times. What it binds is not known. V lost 5 bases and J lost 0; bases outside the gene matches: 2. CDR1 and CDR2 (germline): SGHAT, FQNNGV. The CDR3 is 14 residues long. Separate cDNA molecules each had unique molecular identifiers attached to them. Using its own MiXCR run on the 5' RACE reads, TCRdb lists one record per CDR3 protein. Among 30,000 to 45,000 distinct CDR3 sequences listed, less than 7% were seen once. This sample was taken from a study of early T cells in non-severe SARS-CoV-2 infection. Study as a whole: Sequencing used unsorted whole-blood bulk RNA, so chains lack pairing.

Study-level results: Matches to VDJdb favored anti-spike CD8 responses and missed private and CD4 specificities.

This rearrangement joins TRBV11-2 to TRBJ2-7; TRBD2 matches at 9 bases. The sequence was collected from an adult who was a healthcare worker with PCR-confirmed SARS-CoV-2 infection or an uninfected control (not recorded which). Specimen: whole blood, collected at baseline. CDR3 sequence: CASSRLAASYEQYF. Here the CDR3 DNA reads TGTGCCAGCAGCCGACTAGCGGCCTCCTACGAGCAGTACTTC.